This T cell receptor (beta chain) came from a study of identical twins. The CDR3 runs 12 residues. From germline, CDR1 is MDHEN and CDR2 SYDVKM. Trimming took 6 bases from V and 8 from J, leaving 13 bases between them. Template switching (which added a universal primer site) was used, and cDNA carried unique molecular identifiers. Each CDR3 protein gets one entry after TCRdb re-called the 5' RACE reads with MiXCR. The table lists about 890,000 distinct CDR3 sequences, 12% of them singletons. The table lists this clonotype with a few counts. The data also belong to a second study, concerning yellow fever vaccine responses in identical twins.

The chain recombines TRBV28 with TRBJ1-2; D is uncertain. Sequences were obtained from PBMCs. This TCR came from a woman younger than 35 in good health. CDR3 protein: CASSSDRWGYTF. Written as DNA, the CDR3 is TGTGCCAGCAGCTCTGACCGCTGGGGCTACACCTTC.